The T cell receptor beta chain described here comes from a study of shared clonotypes between healthy human individuals. Germline trimming cut 5 bases from V and 4 bases from J; bases unmatched to any gene: 11. The germline V gene has CDR1 SGHTA and CDR2 FQGNSA. This CDR3 region has 16 residues. Method: immunoSEQ multiplex PCR; TCRdb's copy keeps in-frame clones and lacks some. The sample shows more than 900,000 clones, around 82% of them seen only once. This clone turned up a few times. The rearrangement uses TRBV7-2 and TRBJ1-2; TRBD1 agrees at 9 bases. The sequenced sample was memory CD4+ T cells from PBMCs. As for subset: CD45RA-negative fraction. The sequence derives from a man younger than 35 in good health. Some clones in this sample may be carry-over from other donors' samples. The CDR3 DNA reads TGTGCCAGCAGCCCAGGAGGACAGGGGTCAACCTATGGCTACACCTTC. Translating it yields CASSPGGQGSTYGYTF.